This note documents a single T cell receptor (beta chain) sequence. The sample belongs to a study of T cell responses to AZD1222 COVID-19 vaccine. Only in-frame clones appear in the TCRdb table, and some are missing; sequencing was by immunoSEQ multiplex PCR. The profile shows about 130,000 clones, about 87% of them singletons. Looked up from germline, CDR1 is SGDLS and CDR2 is YYNGEE. CDR3 length equals 15 residues. Trimming left V 0 bases short and J 3 bases short, with 12 bases between. This sequence joins TRBV9 and TRBJ1-2; D remains unclear. The sequences come from peripheral blood, collected on day 0 of AZD1222 vaccination. This clonotype was obtained from an adult in good health. CDR3 loop: CASSVAEELYYGYTF. CDR3 nucleotides: TGTGCCAGCAGCGTAGCGGAGGAGCTTTACTATGGCTACACCTTC.